Each of the 25 T cell receptor beta chains below was sequenced from the same sample in a study of cytomegalovirus exposure and HLA in healthy donors. Primers: 60 Vbeta forward and 13 Jbeta reverse. The data were produced by immunoSEQ multiplex PCR, yet TCRdb's version contains in-frame clones alone and is incomplete. The sample has some 65,000 clones, approximately 80% seen once. The sequencing input was PBMCs. The receptors shown here come from a girl between 5 and 17 years old in good health and CMV-seropositive.

The V gene is TRBV6-5, the J gene TRBJ1-1, with unresolved D. Germline assignment: CDR1 MNHEY and CDR2 SVGAGI. V lost 5 bases to trimming and J lost 1 base, with 14 bases between them. CDR3 length: 15 residues. Here the CDR3 reads CASSPTLQRNTEAFF. The DNA of the CDR3 is TGTGCCAGCAGTCCCACCCTACAGAGGAACACTGAAGCTTTCTTT.

V gene TRBV14 combines with J gene TRBJ1-6, with D unresolved. Germline V lookup: CDR1 SGHDN, CDR2 FVKESK. Deletions cut 4 bases from V and 7 bases from J, with 8 bases between. The CDR3 is made up of 13 amino acids. CDR3 protein: CASSLEANSPLHF. The CDR3 DNA follows: TGTGCCAGCAGCCTGGAGGCGAATTCACCCCTCCACTTT. The full variable domain, completed using reference TRBV14 and TRBJ1-6, is EAGVTQFPSHSVIEKGQTVTLRCDPISGHDNLYWYRRVMGKEIKFLLHFVKESKQDESGMPNNRFLAERTGGTYSTLKVQPAELEDSGVYFCASSLEANSPLHFGNGTRLTVT.

The chain uses TRBV11-2 and TRBJ2-3, with D maybe TRBD2 (6 bases). Germline V gene data show CDR1 as SGHAT and CDR2 as FQNNGV. V lost 3 bases, J lost 5 bases, and 18 bases lay in between. The CDR3 contains 16 residues. DNA of the CDR3: TGTGCCAGCAGCTTTATCGGTACCGGGCGGGGAGATACGCAGTATTTT. Translating it yields CASSFIGTGRGDTQYF.

This clone was recorded a few times. This chain joins TRBV29-1 and TRBJ2-7; 7 bases match TRBD2. Germline loops: CDR1 SQVTM, CDR2 ANQGSEA. J lost 7 bases, V lost 7 bases, and 7 bases had no gene match. The CDR3 length is 11 residues. The CDR3 reads CSGGLADEQYF. CDR3 in DNA: TGCAGCGGAGGGCTAGCGGATGAGCAGTACTTC.

This clone was recorded a few times. The chain employs TRBV29-1 and TRBJ2-5; 14 bases align to TRBD2. Germline V lookup: CDR1 SQVTM, CDR2 ANQGSEA. CDR3 size: 14 residues. V was pared by 6 bases and J by 5 bases, with 5 bases of the junction left unmatched. The CDR3 region is CSVTSGGAQETQYF. In DNA form, the CDR3 reads TGCAGCGTGACTAGCGGGGGGGCCCAGGAGACCCAGTACTTC.

This clone has more than one count but fewer than ten. V usage is TRBV4-1 and J usage is TRBJ1-4; the D gene is possibly TRBD1 (5 bases). Germline loops: CDR1 MGHRA, CDR2 YSYEKL. Trimming shortened V by 8 bases and J by 5 bases, and 12 bases separated the two germline ends. This CDR3 has 13 amino acids. CDR3 loop: CASGRVRNEKLFF. The CDR3 nucleotides are TGCGCCAGCGGCAGGGTACGGAATGAAAAACTGTTTTTT.

This sequence joins TRBV5-1 and TRBJ2-3, with D possibly being TRBD2 (5 bases). CDR1 is SGHRS, CDR2 YFSETQ, per germline. Trimming took 0 bases from V and 3 from J, leaving 8 bases between them. There are 14 residues in the CDR3. CDR3 sequence: CASSLVPGTDTQYF. In DNA, the CDR3 is TGCGCCAGCAGCTTGGTTCCGGGGACAGATACGCAGTATTTT.

V usage is TRBV10-1 and J usage is TRBJ2-5; D is perhaps TRBD2 (6 bases). Germline V gives CDR1 WNHNN, CDR2 SYGVQD (reference sequence). CDR3 size: 15 residues. Trimming removed 2 bases at V and 3 bases at J, with 13 bases between. The CDR3 sequence: CASSETGSIKETQYF. CDR3 coding DNA: TGCGCCAGCAGTGAGACCGGGAGCATCAAAGAGACCCAGTACTTC.

The rearrangement links TRBV4-3 to TRBJ1-2; D is uncertain. This CDR3 comprises 14 residues. V was shortened by 0 bases and J by 4 bases, with 9 bases between the two germline ends. Germline-derived CDR1 and CDR2 are LGHNA and YSLEER. The CDR3 reads CASSQEHRSYGYTF. The CDR3 DNA is TGCGCCAGCAGCCAAGAGCACCGGTCCTATGGCTACACCTTC.

The chain employs TRBV4-1 and TRBJ1-1; tentatively, D is TRBD1 (5 bases). Trimming shortened V by 4 bases and J by 1 base, and 16 bases separated the two germline ends. This CDR3 region has 16 residues. Germline-derived CDR1 and CDR2 are MGHRA and YSYEKL. As DNA, the CDR3 is TGCGCCAGCAGCCCTGGGGGGGGGAGGTCGAACACTGAAGCTTTCTTT. This sequence encodes CASSPGGGRSNTEAFF.

The chain has TRBV6-4 and TRBJ1-2; possibly TRBD1 for D (5 bases). The CDR3 covers 14 residues. V was trimmed by 4 bases and J by 2 bases, leaving 11 bases between them. The germline gives CDR1 MRHNA, CDR2 SNTAGT. CDR3 DNA sequence: TGTGCCAGCAGTGTAGGGGAGGGGAACTATGGCTACACCTTC. Amino acids: CASSVGEGNYGYTF.

V and J are TRBV7-2 and TRBJ2-1; D ambiguous. In germline, CDR1 is SGHTA, CDR2 FQGNSA. The length of the CDR3 is 12 residues. V lost 3 bases and J 10 bases, leaving 10 bases between the germline ends. In DNA, the CDR3 is TGTGCCAGCAGCTTTGTTGGCTGGGAGCAGTTCTTC. It yields the protein CASSFVGWEQFF.

The chain joins TRBV10-3 to TRBJ2-5; the D gene is possibly TRBD2 (6 bases). The V end lost 6 bases, the J end lost 3 bases, and 17 bases lay between the germline ends. Germline V gives CDR1 ENHRY, CDR2 SYGVKD. The CDR3 has 15 amino acids. CDR3 in amino acids: CAISEGRGAEETQYF. The CDR3 DNA reads TGTGCCATCAGCGAAGGGCGGGGAGCTGAAGAGACCCAGTACTTC.

This chain links TRBV30 with TRBJ2-1; D might be TRBD2 (6 bases). V was clipped by 1 base and J by 6 bases, with 13 bases between them. CDR1 and CDR2 from the germline V gene are GTSNPN and SVGIG (reference sequence). The CDR3 has 14 amino acids. The CDR3: CAWSALAGINEQFF. The CDR3 bases are TGTGCCTGGAGTGCCCTCGCGGGAATCAATGAGCAGTTCTTC. Full variable domain (outside the CDR3, taken from reference TRBV30 and TRBJ2-1): SQTIHQWPATLVQPVGSPLSLECTVEGTSNPNLYWYRQAAGRGLQLLFYSVGIGQISSEVPQNLSASRPQDRQFILSSKKLLLSDSGFYLCAWSALAGINEQFFGPGTRLTVL.

This clone was seen just once. J is TRBJ2-4 and V is TRBV6-1, with D possibly matching TRBD2 (5 bases). V was trimmed by 2 bases and J by 7 bases, leaving 12 bases between them. The CDR3 is 14 residues long. Germline V lookup: CDR1 MNHNS, CDR2 SASEGT. The CDR3 DNA sequence: TGTGCCAGCAGTGAACAGGAGGAGGCTAACATTCAGTACTTC. Amino acid sequence: CASSEQEEANIQYF.

The chain recombines TRBV6-5 with TRBJ2-7, with a possible D match to TRBD1 (6 bases). The CDR3 extends over 13 amino acids. V lost 6 bases, J lost 4 bases, and 13 bases lay in between. Germline loops: CDR1 MNHEY, CDR2 SVGAGI. The CDR3 DNA follows: TGTGCCAGCAGGACCGGGACATTGTACGAGCAGTACTTC. It encodes CASRTGTLYEQYF.

This sequence joins TRBV19 and TRBJ1-5, with D possibly matching TRBD1 (6 bases). Between the trimmed V and J ends, which lost 4 bases and 0 bases, there was a span of 7 bases. This CDR3 is built from 14 residues. Germline assignment: CDR1 LNHDA and CDR2 SQIVND (reference sequence). The CDR3 bases are TGTGCCAGTAGTACACAGGGTAGCAATCAGCCCCAGCATTTT. Protein product: CASSTQGSNQPQHF.

CDR3 bases: TGTGCCAGCAGTTTATCGGGTGGAGGTGAAAAACTGTTTTTT. Translated: CASSLSGGGEKLFF. The chain couples TRBV27 to TRBJ1-4; D is unclear. The germline gives CDR1 MNHEY, CDR2 SMNVEV (reference sequence). With 0 bases removed from V and 7 bases from J, the gap between germline ends came to 9 bases. The CDR3 spans 14 residues.

The V gene is TRBV6-5, the J gene TRBJ1-1; D is ambiguous. Germline CDR1 reads MNHEY; CDR2 reads SVGAGI. The length of the CDR3 is 15 residues. V was clipped by 2 bases and J by 1 base, with 11 bases between them. This chain's CDR3 is CASSYLSRQNTEAFF. DNA for the CDR3: TGTGCCAGCAGTTACCTGTCCAGGCAGAACACTGAAGCTTTCTTT.

The genes are TRBV29-1 and TRBJ1-2, with a weak D call TRBD1 (5 bases). The CDR3 sequence is 13 residues long. Trimming shortened V by 7 bases and J by 1 base, and 13 bases separated the two germline ends. Germline V gives CDR1 SQVTM, CDR2 ANQGSEA. The DNA for the CDR3 is TGCAGCGGAGGTTGGGGGGATAACTATGGCTACACCTTC. Translation gives CSGGWGDNYGYTF.

The chain couples TRBV30 to TRBJ2-7, with 8 bases lining up with TRBD2. Germline CDR1 and CDR2: GTSNPN and SVGIG (reference sequence). V lost 0 bases to trimming and J lost 2 bases; unmatched junction nucleotides: 3. This CDR3 has 14 residues. The CDR3 loop reads CAWSVGGGPYEQYF. The CDR3 DNA reads TGTGCCTGGAGTGTCGGGGGGGGACCCTACGAGCAGTACTTC.

The chain uses TRBV7-2 and TRBJ2-7, with D possibly TRBD1 on 5 matching bases. CDR1 and CDR2 (germline): SGHTA, FQGNSA. The CDR3 sequence is 14 residues long. Between the trimmed V and J ends, which lost 2 bases and 5 bases, there was a span of 13 bases. In DNA, the CDR3 is TGTGCCAGCAGCTTAAGGCAGGGTGGGCACGAGCAGTACTTC. This codes for CASSLRQGGHEQYF.

J is TRBJ1-2 and V is TRBV5-4; no reliable D call. Trimming took off 5 bases at V and 0 bases at J, with 11 bases between the two ends. The CDR3 has 14 residues. Germline assignment: CDR1 SGHNT and CDR2 YYREEE (reference sequence). The CDR3 region has the DNA TGTGCCAGCAGTCCCGCGGGCGCTAACTATGGCTACACCTTC. Its protein is CASSPAGANYGYTF.

This rearrangement joins TRBV5-1 to TRBJ2-3; weak D call: TRBD1 (5 bases). Germline V gene data show CDR1 as SGHRS and CDR2 as YFSETQ. CDR3 length equals 14 residues. V shed 6 bases and J shed 4 bases, with 15 bases lying between them. The CDR3 nucleotides read TGCGCCAGCAACTCTCCAGGGTTTGCAGATACGCAGTATTTT. Amino acid sequence: CASNSPGFADTQYF.

The V call is TRBV2, the J call TRBJ1-6, with unresolved D. Germline-derived CDR1 and CDR2 are SNHLY and FYNNEI. Trimming pared 3 bases from V and 3 bases from J, leaving 15 bases between. This CDR3 comprises 17 residues. The CDR3 region has the DNA TGTGCCAGCAGTGAGTACGGGCCGGGAAACTATAATTCACCCCTCCACTTT. Its protein is CASSEYGPGNYNSPLHF.